The present T cell receptor (beta chain) was sequenced within a study of response to subunit inactivated influenza vaccine. Study observations and caveats: A suggestion made by the authors is that each seasonal influenza vaccination recruits few new T cells.

MiXCR was run by TCRdb on the RT-PCR reads, yielding one entry per CDR3 protein. This table holds hundreds of thousands of distinct CDR3 sequences, around 8% found once. This clonotype was seen repeatedly, ten times or more. Its antigen is still unknown. CDR3 size: 14 residues. CDR1 and CDR2 (germline): SGHRS, YFSETQ. Trimming took 4 bases from V and 2 from J, leaving 12 bases between them. The chain is built from TRBV5-1 and TRBJ2-5, with D perhaps matching TRBD1 or TRBD2 (5 bases each). The material sequenced was PBMCs from blood, taken around 25 months after vaccination. This TCR derives from a man aged 45 to 70 who received an inactivated influenza vaccine. CDR3 nucleotides: TGCGCCAGCAGCCTTGGGACGGAGCAAGAGACCCAGTACTTC. Translation gives CASSLGTEQETQYF.